Following are 9 T cell receptor beta chains from one sample sequenced in a study of cytomegalovirus exposure and HLA in healthy donors. PCR amplification relied on 60 Vbeta primers (plus 13 Jbeta primers). Sequenced by immunoSEQ multiplex PCR; TCRdb stores in-frame clones only, minus some. Among nearly 110,000 clones listed, about 75% were seen once. The material sequenced was PBMCs. The receptors were gathered from a male donor in good health and CMV-seropositive.

The table lists this clone with a few counts. The V gene is TRBV5-1, the J gene TRBJ1-1, with 8 positions matching TRBD1. Germline V gene sequence: CDR1 SGHRS, CDR2 YFSETQ. J gave up 7 bases and V 2 bases, and 1 base lay outside the gene matches. This CDR3 has 12 residues. CDR3 DNA sequence: TGCGCCAGCAGCTTACAGGGGGATGAAGCTTTCTTT. Translated, it gives CASSLQGDEAFF. The complete variable domain, with remaining parts taken from reference TRBV5-1 and TRBJ1-1, reads KAGVTQTPRYLIKTRGQQVTLSCSPISGHRSVSWYQQTPGQGLQFLFEYFSETQRNKGNFPGRFSGRQFSNSRSEMNVSTLELGDSALYLCASSLQGDEAFFGQGTRLTVV.

This clone was detected only a few times. The chain is built from TRBV7-6 and TRBJ1-2, with D possibly matching TRBD1 (5 bases). V lost 5 bases and J 2 bases, leaving 12 bases between the germline ends. This CDR3 has 14 residues. Germline V gene data show CDR1 as SGHVS and CDR2 as FNYEAQ. The CDR3 sequence is CASSADDSNYGYTF. In DNA form, the CDR3 reads TGTGCCAGCAGCGCCGACGACAGCAACTATGGCTACACCTTC.

CDR3 protein: CASSLTGPTNEKLFF. CDR3 in DNA: TGTGCCAGCAGCTTGACAGGCCCAACTAATGAAAAACTGTTTTTT. This chain links TRBV7-2 with TRBJ1-4, with D perhaps matching TRBD1 (6 bases). CDR1 is SGHTA, CDR2 FQGNSA, per germline. Trimming took off 3 bases at V and 0 bases at J, with 8 bases between the two ends. This CDR3 is built from 15 residues.

The chain links TRBV6-5 to TRBJ2-3, with D perhaps matching TRBD2 (7 bases). V was trimmed by 6 bases and J by 10 bases, leaving 17 bases between them. Per germline, CDR1 MNHEY and CDR2 SVGAGI. CDR3 length equals 13 residues. The CDR3 bases are TGTGCCAGCAGGCGAGATGGGGGGGCCCCGCAGTATTTT. Translating gives CASRRDGGAPQYF.

On this clone: Germline is not matched at one junction end, which may reflect a read error. The CDR3 reads CASTERQSSSYEQYF. The CDR3, as DNA: TGTGCCAGCACTGAAAGACAGTCCAGCTCCTACGAGCAGTACTTC. The chain employs TRBV2 and TRBJ2-7; tentative D call: TRBD1 (5 bases). The CDR3 has 15 residues. Germline CDR1 reads SNHLY; CDR2 reads FYNNEI.

This chain joins TRBV9 and TRBJ2-6; 7 positions match TRBD1. Germline values: CDR1 SGDLS, CDR2 YYNGEE. The CDR3 is 20 residues long. V shed 3 bases and J 0 bases; nucleotides not matched to a gene: 15. The CDR3 DNA sequence: TGTGCCAGCAGCGGGAAACCCGGACAGGATTCATACTCTGGGGCCAACGTCCTGACTTTC. Protein sequence: CASSGKPGQDSYSGANVLTF.

The rearrangement uses TRBV4-2 and TRBJ2-2; D gene unclear. V shed 1 base and J shed 7 bases, with 16 bases lying between them. Per germline, CDR1 LGHNA and CDR2 YNFKEQ. This CDR3 spans 16 amino acids. The CDR3 reads CASSQALVRDSGELFF. CDR3 bases: TGTGCCAGCAGCCAAGCCTTGGTCCGAGATAGCGGGGAGCTGTTTTTT.

This clone was seen a single time. The chain employs TRBV27 and TRBJ2-3; a possible D gene is TRBD2 (5 bases). The CDR3 is made up of 16 amino acids. Deletions cut 6 bases from V and 6 bases from J, with 22 bases between. Germline CDR1 MNHEY, CDR2 SMNVEV (reference sequence). CDR3 DNA: TGTGCCAGCAGGCGTCGGGAATTACCCGGTGGGGATACGCAGTATTTT. It encodes CASRRRELPGGDTQYF.

V is TRBV29-1 and J is TRBJ2-7; 8 positions agree with TRBD2. Per germline, CDR1 SQVTM and CDR2 ANQGSEA. V shed 4 bases and J 5 bases; nucleotides not matched to a gene: 10. The CDR3 has 14 residues. CDR3 DNA sequence: TGCAGCGTTGCGGGAGGGCCCGGGGCTCACGAGCAGTACTTC. Its translation is CSVAGGPGAHEQYF.